Below are 30 T cell receptor beta chains sequenced from a single sample in a study of neurological immune-mediated disorders. The time point is: longitudinal time-point 1 (baseline). Via MiXCR, TCRdb re-called the 5' RACE reads, giving one row per CDR3 protein. This sample carries tens of thousands of distinct CDR3 sequences, 9.5% to 13% of them seen once, and the ten largest clones take more than 9%. Source material: PBMCs. Receptors originate from a man under 40 in good health.

This clonotype occurred once. At one of its ends the junction is not consistent with the germline gene, which may arise from a read error. This rearrangement joins TRBV12-3 or TRBV12-4 to TRBJ1-4; D remains ambiguous. The CDR3 length is 14 residues. The CDR3, as DNA: TGTGCCAACAGTTTTGGTCGGTGGAATGAAAAACTGTTTTTT. Protein sequence: CANSFGRWNEKLFF.

This clonotype was detected many times. The CDR3 region is CATTEGREGGQPQHF. CDR3 bases: TGTGCCACCACGGAAGGCAGGGAAGGAGGACAGCCCCAGCATTTT. V is TRBV28 and J is TRBJ1-5, with a tentative D call TRBD1 (5 bases). Germline V gene data show CDR1 as MDHEN and CDR2 as SYDVKM. There are 15 residues in the CDR3. Between the trimmed V and J ends, which lost 10 bases and 7 bases, there was a span of 23 bases.

The chain recombines TRBV10-3 with TRBJ2-7; a weak D match, TRBD2 (5 bases). Germline values: CDR1 ENHRY, CDR2 SYGVKD. Deletions cut 8 bases from V and 2 bases from J, with 19 bases between. The CDR3 has 15 residues. CDR3 protein: CAIGPGVAATYEQYF. The CDR3 coding sequence is TGTGCCATCGGCCCCGGGGTAGCAGCAACCTACGAGCAGTACTTC.

This clonotype has only a few counts. This chain joins TRBV11-2 and TRBJ2-2; 9 nucleotides align to TRBD1. The CDR3 is made up of 17 amino acids. Losses at the gene ends were 5 bases for V and 3 bases for J; bases not matched to a gene: 10. Germline-derived CDR1 and CDR2 are SGHAT and FQNNGV. CDR3 residues: CASSRRGQGGHTGELFF. The CDR3 DNA is TGTGCCAGCAGCCGGAGGGGACAGGGTGGACACACCGGGGAGCTGTTTTTT.

This clonotype was found many times. The chain couples TRBV28 to TRBJ1-5; TRBD1 matches at 12 bases. Germline CDR1 MDHEN, CDR2 SYDVKM. The ends lost 5 bases at V and 8 bases at J; junction bases unmatched: 7. The CDR3 totals 15 residues. In DNA form, the CDR3 reads TGTGCCAGCAGTATACCGGGACAGGGGGCTGAGCCCCAGCATTTT. Protein sequence: CASSIPGQGAEPQHF.

There are a few counts of this clonotype. This rearrangement joins TRBV19 to TRBJ2-7, with D maybe TRBD1 (6 bases). The CDR3 totals 14 residues. Germline V lookup: CDR1 LNHDA, CDR2 SQIVND (reference sequence). Trimming shortened V by 6 bases and J by 0 bases, and 12 bases separated the two germline ends. Here the CDR3 reads CASSRTDFSYEQYF. The CDR3, as DNA: TGTGCCAGTAGCAGGACAGACTTCTCCTACGAGCAGTACTTC.

The CDR3 reads CASSPNRGGNTEAFF. CDR3 DNA: TGTGCCAGCTCACCAAACAGGGGAGGGAACACTGAAGCTTTCTTT. The chain joins TRBV18 to TRBJ1-1; 7 nucleotides align to TRBD1. CDR1 is KGHSH, CDR2 LQKENI, per germline. V trimming: 2 bases; J trimming: 1 base; junction bases outside the gene matches: 4. This CDR3 is built from 15 residues.

This clonotype was counted between two and nine times. J is TRBJ1-1 and V is TRBV29-1; TRBD1 is a possible D gene (6 bases). CDR3 length: 13 residues. The V gene lost 5 bases and the J gene lost 4 bases, with 14 bases spanning the gap. From germline, CDR1 is SQVTM and CDR2 ANQGSEA. The CDR3 bases are TGCAGCGTTACAGGGTATCGGGCCACTGAAGCTTTCTTT. Residues: CSVTGYRATEAFF.

This clonotype appeared many times. The rearrangement links TRBV20-1 to TRBJ1-2, with TRBD1 matching 7 bases. The CDR3 consists of 15 residues. Germline V CDR1 and CDR2: DFQATT, SNEGSKA (reference sequence). The ends lost 6 bases at V and 3 bases at J; junction bases unmatched: 13. This CDR3 is CSANRPRGHDYGYTF. DNA for the CDR3: TGCAGTGCCAACAGGCCAAGGGGGCATGACTATGGCTACACCTTC.

At least ten counts were recorded for this clonotype. V usage is TRBV27 and J usage is TRBJ1-1; D is perhaps TRBD1 (6 bases). The V gene lost 3 bases and the J gene lost 3 bases, with 17 bases spanning the gap. This CDR3 has 16 residues. CDR1 is MNHEY and CDR2 is SMNVEV in the germline V gene (reference sequence). CDR3 in amino acids: CASSFGLGGADTEAFF. The CDR3 DNA is TGTGCCAGCAGTTTCGGGTTAGGGGGGGCGGACACTGAAGCTTTCTTT.

The sample holds many counts of this clonotype. The rearrangement joins TRBV20-1 to TRBJ2-2; D unclear. Germline V gene data show CDR1 as DFQATT and CDR2 as SNEGSKA (reference sequence). V was shortened by 2 bases and J by 7 bases, with 11 bases between the two germline ends. The CDR3 runs 13 residues. In nucleotides, the CDR3 is TGCAGTGCTAGAAAGCAGGTTTACGGGGAGCTGTTTTTT. It encodes CSARKQVYGELFF.

This clonotype was seen repeatedly, ten times or more. The chain joins TRBV12-3 or TRBV12-4 to TRBJ2-1; D not certain. With 1 base removed from V and 8 bases from J, the gap between germline ends came to 6 bases. The CDR3 contains 12 residues. CDR3 sequence: CASSLGGYEQFF. CDR3 DNA: TGTGCCAGCAGTTTAGGTGGGTATGAGCAGTTCTTC.

In its sample, this clonotype was seen many times. The J gene is TRBJ2-5, the V gene TRBV14, with a weak D call TRBD2 (5 bases). Germline CDR1 and CDR2: SGHDN and FVKESK. Trimming shortened V by 3 bases and J by 5 bases, and 10 bases separated the two germline ends. The CDR3 length is 13 residues. CDR3 nucleotide sequence: TGTGCCAGCAGCCAGCGAGGGTGGGAGACCCAGTACTTC. Its protein product is CASSQRGWETQYF.

This clonotype has at least ten counts. The gene calls are TRBV20-1 and TRBJ2-7, with 8 nucleotides matching TRBD1. The V gene end was trimmed by 0 bases and the J gene end by 5 bases; junction bases not matched to a gene: 9. Per the germline V gene, CDR1 is DFQATT and CDR2 is SNEGSKA (reference sequence). The length of the CDR3 is 15 residues. The CDR3 DNA sequence: TGCAGTGCTAGAGATTCCGCGACAGGGGTGGACGAGCAGTACTTC. It encodes CSARDSATGVDEQYF.

At least ten counts were recorded for this clonotype. The rearrangement links TRBV12-3 or TRBV12-4 to TRBJ2-5; 12 bases align to TRBD1. The CDR3 loop spans 15 amino acids. The ends lost 6 bases at V and 5 bases at J; junction bases unmatched: 7. The CDR3 sequence is CASSPGTGGFETQYF. The CDR3 DNA reads as TGTGCCAGCAGCCCCGGGACAGGGGGCTTCGAGACCCAGTACTTC.

This clonotype was detected many times. The chain combines TRBV5-1 with TRBJ2-5, with 12 nucleotides matching TRBD2. There are 15 residues in the CDR3. CDR1 is SGHRS and CDR2 is YFSETQ in the germline V gene. With 5 bases clipped from V and 4 bases from J, the junction kept 6 bases outside the gene matches. The CDR3 coding sequence is TGCGCCAGCAGTGAGACTAGCGGGAGTGGAGAGACCCAGTACTTC. It encodes CASSETSGSGETQYF.

This clonotype was detected a few times. The gene calls are TRBV18 and TRBJ2-1; a weak D match, TRBD1 (6 bases). The V end lost 8 bases, the J end lost 3 bases, and 20 bases lay between the germline ends. The CDR3 has 16 residues. Germline V gene lookup returns CDR1 KGHSH and CDR2 LQKENI. In DNA, the CDR3 is TGTGCCAGCAAACTAGGGGTGTACAGGGACTACAATGAGCAGTTCTTC. This sequence encodes CASKLGVYRDYNEQFF.

This clonotype has at least ten counts. The chain couples TRBV20-1 to TRBJ2-1; 11 bases line up with TRBD2. CDR3 length: 14 residues. The trim removed 4 bases at V and 8 bases at J, leaving 7 bases unmatched. Germline V CDR1 and CDR2: DFQATT, SNEGSKA (reference sequence). The DNA of the CDR3 is TGCAGTGCTACACTAGCGGGAGACGTCGATGAGCAGTTCTTC. Protein: CSATLAGDVDEQFF.

This clonotype was recorded many times. The chain combines TRBV19 with TRBJ2-7; 7 nucleotides line up with TRBD1. The CDR3 runs to 14 residues. V lost 4 bases, J lost 2 bases, and 5 bases stayed unmatched. Per germline, CDR1 LNHDA and CDR2 SQIVND (reference sequence). The CDR3 nucleotides read TGTGCCAGTAGTACGGGACAGAGACCCTACGAGCAGTACTTC. Residues: CASSTGQRPYEQYF.

This clonotype was picked up many times. The chain has TRBV7-2 and TRBJ2-1, with TRBD2 matching 7 bases. This CDR3 contains 16 residues. Germline V gene sequence: CDR1 SGHTA, CDR2 FQGNSA. The J segment lost 8 bases and the V segment lost 5 bases, leaving 15 bases of the junction unmatched. CDR3 amino acids: CASSAISGGSLDEQFF. The CDR3 DNA sequence: TGTGCCAGCAGCGCCATTTCGGGCGGGAGTTTGGATGAGCAGTTCTTC.

This clonotype was counted ten times or more. This chain connects TRBV6-1 to TRBJ1-1; D is possibly TRBD1 (5 bases). V lost 2 bases, J lost 0 bases, and 13 bases lay in between. This CDR3 is built from 16 residues. In germline, CDR1 is MNHNS, CDR2 SASEGT. The CDR3 DNA sequence: TGTGCCAGCAGTGAACTGACCCAGGGTTTGAACACTGAAGCTTTCTTT. This gives the protein CASSELTQGLNTEAFF.

In this sample, this clonotype turned up many times. V is TRBV5-1 and J is TRBJ2-3; 9 bases map to TRBD2. The germline gives CDR1 SGHRS, CDR2 YFSETQ. This CDR3 is built from 17 residues. V shed 2 bases and J 6 bases; nucleotides not matched to a gene: 13. The DNA of the CDR3 is TGCGCCAGCAGCTTTCCGACTAGCGGAGCCCTGGGGGATACGCAGTATTTT. Translated: CASSFPTSGALGDTQYF.

This clonotype was seen at least ten times. The chain has TRBV29-1 and TRBJ1-4; D ambiguous. Trimming removed 2 bases at V and 7 bases at J, with 5 bases between. This CDR3 has 11 amino acids. CDR1 and CDR2 (germline): SQVTM, ANQGSEA. CDR3 bases: TGCAGCGTTGAACACAGTGAAAAACTGTTTTTT. The encoded protein is CSVEHSEKLFF.

This clonotype was picked up a small number of times. V and J are TRBV7-6 and TRBJ1-4; the D gene is possibly TRBD1 (5 bases). Germline CDR1 and CDR2: SGHVS and FNYEAQ. V lost 4 bases, J lost 5 bases, and 14 bases lay in between. The CDR3 extends over 15 amino acids. The CDR3 region is CASSSNPGGNEKLFF. As DNA, the CDR3 is TGTGCCAGCAGCTCAAATCCCGGGGGGAATGAAAAACTGTTTTTT.

Ten or more counts support this clonotype. The rearrangement uses TRBV28 and TRBJ2-2, with D tentatively TRBD2 (6 bases). Germline values: CDR1 MDHEN, CDR2 SYDVKM. Trimming took 7 bases from V and 3 from J, leaving 12 bases between them. The CDR3 consists of 14 residues. CDR3 amino acids: CASTTTGDTGELFF. CDR3 nucleotides: TGTGCCAGCACCACGACGGGAGACACCGGGGAGCTGTTTTTT.

This clonotype came up many times. Here the CDR3 DNA reads TGTGCCAGCAGCGGAGGATGGGGGCCGTCTAATGAAAAACTGTTTTTT. Translated, it gives CASSGGWGPSNEKLFF. The gene calls are TRBV9 and TRBJ1-4, with D tentatively TRBD1 (6 bases). The CDR3 consists of 16 residues. Germline CDR1 reads SGDLS; CDR2 reads YYNGEE. The ends were cut back, 3 bases at V and 3 bases at J, with 15 bases in the middle.

This clonotype was counted ten times or more. The chain uses TRBV11-2 and TRBJ2-1, with no clear D. V was clipped by 0 bases and J by 7 bases, with 7 bases between them. The CDR3 contains 13 residues. Germline V gene data show CDR1 as SGHAT and CDR2 as FQNNGV. The CDR3 protein is CASSLDVANEQFF. In DNA form, the CDR3 reads TGTGCCAGCAGCTTAGATGTTGCAAATGAGCAGTTCTTC.

The V call is TRBV6-5, the J call TRBJ2-1; 7 nucleotides line up with TRBD2. The CDR3 runs 16 residues. The germline V gene encodes CDR1 MNHEY and CDR2 SVGAGI. J lost 4 bases, V lost 2 bases, and 8 bases had no gene match. CDR3 amino acids: CASSYDRAGLYNEQFF. The CDR3, as DNA: TGTGCCAGCAGTTACGATCGAGCGGGGCTTTACAATGAGCAGTTCTTC.

This clonotype was picked up a small number of times. This sequence joins TRBV29-1 and TRBJ2-3; TRBD1 is a possible D gene (6 bases). Germline assignment: CDR1 SQVTM and CDR2 ANQGSEA. V was shortened by 7 bases and J by 4 bases, with 6 bases between the two germline ends. This CDR3 contains 10 residues. CDR3 in amino acids: CSEGADTQYF. In DNA, the CDR3 is TGCAGCGAGGGGGCAGATACGCAGTATTTT.

This clonotype appeared many times. This chain uses TRBV5-1 with TRBJ2-1; the D gene is possibly TRBD2 (5 bases). Per germline, CDR1 SGHRS and CDR2 YFSETQ. The CDR3 consists of 13 residues. Trimming removed 5 bases at V and 5 bases at J, with 11 bases between. The CDR3 here is CASRGLADNEQFF. CDR3 coding DNA: TGCGCCAGCAGAGGCCTAGCAGACAATGAGCAGTTCTTC.